A selection of T cell receptor beta chains follows, all from one sample in a study of blood T cell repertoires in COVID-19. Some clones are missing from TCRdb's copy, which holds only in-frame ones; the method was immunoSEQ multiplex PCR. The repertoire includes 59,000 or so clones, less than 90% of them detected once, and under 6% sits in the top ten. The specimen sequenced was peripheral blood. These TCRs come from a human donor in a cohort sampled during active COVID-19. Both conserved end residues are part of each CDR3. Fields, in order: J gene, clone size, V gene, D gene, CDR3 protein, CDR3 DNA. The D gene is left open where the match is weak. Clone size is not always given. Where it is, it says once, few, many or a class for expanded clones.

>TRBJ2-7|-|TRBV7-9|TRBD1
CASSRQGTGANEQYF
TGTGCCAGCAGCCGGCAGGGGACAGGGGCCAACGAGCAGTACTTC
>TRBJ2-7|-|TRBV10-1|TRBD2
CASSEASSGAYEQYF
TGCGCCAGCAGTGAGGCTTCTAGCGGTGCCTACGAGCAGTACTTC
>TRBJ2-2|-|TRBV5-6|TRBD1
CASSFQGVNTGELFF
TGTGCCAGCAGCTTCCAGGGGGTCAACACCGGGGAGCTGTTTTTT
>TRBJ2-1|-|TRBV7-2|-
CASSSDSYNEQFF
TGTGCCAGCAGCTCAGACTCCTACAATGAGCAGTTCTTC
>TRBJ2-7|-|TRBV6-5|TRBD2
CASSYSGSGGYEQYF
TGTGCCAGCAGTTACTCAGGTAGCGGGGGTTACGAGCAGTACTTC
>TRBJ2-1|-|TRBV18|TRBD2
CASSRQGGGAHNEQFF
TGTGCCAGCTCACGTCAGGGCGGGGGGGCCCACAATGAGCAGTTCTTC
>TRBJ2-3|once|TRBV5-1|TRBD2
CASSSGLAGTTDTQYF
TGCGCCAGCAGCTCAGGACTAGCGGGGACGACAGATACGCAGTATTTT
>TRBJ2-3|-|TRBV24-1|-
CATQGWDTDTQYF
TGTGCCACACAGGGTTGGGACACAGATACGCAGTATTTT
>TRBJ2-5|-|TRBV5-6|-
CASSSQETQYF
TGTGCCAGCAGCTCTCAAGAGACCCAGTACTTC
>TRBJ1-1|-|TRBV30|-
CAWRRGNTEAFF
TGTGCCTGGAGACGGGGTAACACTGAAGCTTTCTTT
>TRBJ2-7|-|TRBV6-6|TRBD1
CASGERDRGYEQYF
TGTGCCAGCGGAGAAAGGGACAGGGGTTACGAGCAGTACTTC
>TRBJ2-1|-|TRBV5-6|-
CASSRRGLNEQFF
TGTGCCAGCAGCCGAAGGGGCCTAAATGAGCAGTTCTTC
>TRBJ1-2|-|TRBV12-3/TRBV12-4|-
CASSLGGGYTF
TGTGCCAGCAGTTTAGGGGGCGGCTACACCTTC
>TRBJ1-1|-|TRBV6-5|-
CASSQNRDISEAFF
TGTGCCAGCAGCCAAAACAGGGACATTTCTGAAGCTTTCTTT
>TRBJ1-1|-|TRBV5-1|-
CASRGLGSNTEAFF
TGCGCCAGCAGGGGCCTGGGCTCTAACACTGAAGCTTTCTTT
>TRBJ2-7|-|TRBV21-1|-
CASSKRLGHTNGQYF
TGTGCCAGCAGCAAGAGGTTGGGGCACACGAACGGGCAGTACTTC
>TRBJ2-2|-|TRBV19|TRBD1
CASNPGQTNTGELFF
TGTGCCAGTAATCCGGGACAGACGAACACCGGGGAGCTGTTTTTT
>TRBJ1-6|-|TRBV5-4|TRBD1
CASSSAKTGGNNSPLHF
TGTGCCAGCAGCTCGGCGAAGACAGGGGGTAATAATTCACCCCTCCACTTT
>TRBJ2-5|-|TRBV6-5|-
CATGSGRTQYF
TGTGCCACCGGGTCCGGCCGGACCCAGTACTTC
>TRBJ2-6|-|TRBV7-8|TRBD2
CATQRGSGANVLTF
TGTGCCACCCAGCGGGGGTCTGGGGCCAACGTCCTGACTTTC
>TRBJ1-5|few|TRBV27|TRBD1
CASSLGTGVGNQPQHF
TGTGCCAGCAGTTTAGGGACAGGGGTGGGCAATCAGCCCCAGCATTTT
>TRBJ2-7|-|TRBV28|TRBD2
CASSLERLAGHSYEQYF
TGTGCCAGCAGTTTAGAAAGGCTAGCGGGGCACTCCTACGAGCAGTACTTC
>TRBJ2-2|-|TRBV11-2|TRBD2
CASSLALAGLGELFF
TGTGCCAGCAGCTTAGCTTTAGCGGGGCTCGGGGAGCTGTTTTTT
>TRBJ2-3|-|TRBV7-8|-
CASSLVWGEKTDTQYF
TGTGCCAGCAGCTTAGTTTGGGGGGAAAAGACAGATACGCAGTATTTT
>TRBJ2-3|-|TRBV12-5|TRBD2
CASAPVSKRGGVSDTQYF
TGTGCTAGTGCCCCGGTATCGAAGCGGGGGGGCGTTTCAGATACGCAGTATTTT
>TRBJ1-3|-|TRBV28|-
CASRGALSGNTIYF
TGTGCCAGCAGAGGAGCACTCTCTGGAAACACCATATATTTT
>TRBJ1-1|-|TRBV7-9|TRBD1
CASSSTGMNTEAFF
TGTGCCAGCAGCTCGACAGGGATGAACACTGAAGCTTTCTTT
>TRBJ2-7|few|TRBV7-8|-
CASSATSAYEQYF
TGTGCCAGCAGCGCCACCAGCGCCTACGAGCAGTACTTC
>TRBJ2-7|medium-sized|TRBV2|TRBD2
CASSERIAGGRHEQYF
TGTGCCAGCAGTGAAAGAATAGCGGGCGGCAGACACGAGCAGTACTTC
>TRBJ2-5|-|TRBV7-2|-
CASSFPNSPETQYF
TGTGCCAGCAGCTTCCCAAATAGCCCAGAGACCCAGTACTTC
>TRBJ2-1|few|TRBV4-2|TRBD1
CASSQRTGTLFF
TGTGCCAGCAGCCAAAGGACAGGGACATTGTTCTTC
>TRBJ1-4|-|TRBV5-4|TRBD1
CASSSKGAQGTNEKLFF
TGTGCCAGCAGCTCCAAGGGGGCCCAGGGCACTAATGAAAAACTGTTTTTT
>TRBJ2-7|-|TRBV30|-
CAWGDIFYEQYF
TGTGCCTGGGGAGACATCTTCTACGAGCAGTACTTC
>TRBJ2-2|-|TRBV5-4|-
CASSTGGPSVGAGELFF
TGTGCCAGCAGCACTGGGGGCCCCTCGGTCGGAGCCGGGGAGCTGTTTTTT
>TRBJ1-2|-|TRBV7-2|TRBD1
CASSFGRGSVYGYTF
TGTGCCAGCAGCTTTGGCAGGGGGTCGGTCTATGGCTACACCTTC